A single T cell receptor beta chain is shown here with its context. What antigen it recognizes has not been identified. The input lacks base qualities; no much larger clone sits a single base away. Library prep was done by the immunoSEQ multiplex PCR assay. T cell repertoires were profiled with deep sequencing of rearranged TCR beta loci together with multiparametric flow cytometry. TCRdb limited this immuneACCESS table to in-frame rearrangements with V and J called. A share of clones is missing; checked studies link under half to unresolved V genes, and the rest is unexplained. Recorded for this sample are about 70,000 clones; about nine tenths of them occurred a single time. The ten largest clones take up 10% to 13% of the sample. This sample is part of a study of lymphopenia after photon versus proton radiotherapy (dated by TCRdb to between 2018 and 2021). About the study as a whole: The immunological effects of photon versus proton radiation therapy were compared in patients with gastrointestinal tumors who developed high-grade lymphopenia. A cohort of roughly 18 patients with gastrointestinal tumors who received either photon or proton therapy and subsequently developed lymphopenia was included. The study aimed to characterize how the two radiation modalities differ in their impact on the immune system.

Overall results and qualifications from the work: After the lymphocyte count nadir, photon-treated repertoires showed oligoclonal expansion, especially of CD8+ Temra cells, which drove the drop in diversity. Across the cohort, among patients who died, a greater drop in TCR diversity after the nadir was inversely correlated with overall survival time. The survival association was assessed only in patients who died, and the authors presented better survival with proton therapy as a possibility rather than a demonstrated result. Relative stability during treatment was observed in proton-treated patients, whereas loss of naive T cells and TCR diversity and gain of effector/memory populations were observed in photon-treated patients.

The sequenced sample was peripheral blood, obtained from a patient treated with proton-based radiotherapy. This receptor was identified in an elderly man with esophageal cancer.

The encoded CDR3 is CASSPRPEGTGELFF. The DNA is TGCGCCAGCAGCCCACGACCTGAGGGGACCGGGGAGCTGTTTTTT. This chain joins TRBV4-3 to TRBJ2-2; the D match is possibly TRBD1 or TRBD2, with 5 bases aligned in each. The CDR3 numbers 15 residues from cysteine through phenylalanine. Left in the record is the CDR3 DNA by itself, 45 bases read in frame from the first base. The trim is 4 bases for V and 5 bases for J, with a gap of 14 bases between the germline ends. The germline V gene sets CDR1 to LGHNA and CDR2 to YSLEER.